Listed below are T cell receptor beta chains from one sample, sequenced in a study of blood T cell repertoires in COVID-19. Generated by immunoSEQ multiplex PCR, the TCRdb table keeps only in-frame clones and is missing some. The sample carries under 200,000 clones, roughly 87% recorded once. Sequenced: PBMCs or T cells enriched from blood (not recorded which). The origin of the receptors is a man between 45 and 60 years old who had recovered from COVID-19. Both conserved end residues are trimmed from each CDR3. A D gene is named only where the DNA matches it firmly.

CDR3aa: ASRTGTGTGNTIY; v_gene: TRBV6-5; d_gene: TRBD1
CDR3aa: ASSLTSGPPYEQY; v_gene: TRBV5-1; d_gene: TRBD2
CDR3aa: ASSVIQGTGNTIY; v_gene: TRBV7-9; d_gene: .
CDR3aa: ASSPRGADTQY; v_gene: TRBV3-1/TRBV3-2; d_gene: .
CDR3aa: ATSDWGASEAF; v_gene: TRBV24-1; d_gene: .
CDR3aa: ASSRTGYEQY; v_gene: TRBV6-5; d_gene: TRBD1
CDR3aa: ASSPHPGGGGPTF; v_gene: TRBV5-4; d_gene: .
CDR3aa: ASSLATYNEQF; v_gene: TRBV5-4; d_gene: .
CDR3aa: ASSLRFSNEQF; v_gene: TRBV12-3/TRBV12-4; d_gene: .
CDR3aa: ASSFNWGLESYEQY; v_gene: TRBV3-1/TRBV3-2; d_gene: TRBD2
CDR3aa: ASSNRAGGFVVDTQY; v_gene: TRBV19; d_gene: TRBD1
CDR3aa: ASSHDPRGEGGYT; v_gene: TRBV7-9; d_gene: .
CDR3aa: ASSLPANYGYT; v_gene: TRBV28; d_gene: .
CDR3aa: ASSHLIDSETQY; v_gene: TRBV3-1/TRBV3-2; d_gene: .
CDR3aa: ASSLCGTGQYNEQF; v_gene: TRBV21-1; d_gene: .
CDR3aa: ASSWDNGGNQPQH; v_gene: TRBV5-1; d_gene: .
CDR3aa: ASSQERQPQH; v_gene: TRBV14; d_gene: .
CDR3aa: SVVHGQGGLGGGELF; v_gene: TRBV29-1; d_gene: TRBD1
CDR3aa: ASRRGGHNEQF; v_gene: TRBV19; d_gene: .
CDR3aa: AISESPEAGVGTYEQY; v_gene: TRBV10-3; d_gene: TRBD2
CDR3aa: SVAGAYEKLF; v_gene: TRBV29-1; d_gene: .
CDR3aa: ASSQGGQGPYEQY; v_gene: TRBV3-1/TRBV3-2; d_gene: TRBD1